A selection of T cell receptor beta chains follows, all from one sample in a study of blood T cell repertoires in COVID-19. Assay: immunoSEQ multiplex PCR; the TCRdb copy retains only in-frame clones and omits some. The sample consists of some 490,000 clones, 75% to 90% of them appearing once. Sequenced input: PBMCs or T cells enriched from blood (not recorded which). The receptors shown here come from a woman aged 55 to 70 who had recovered from COVID-19. Each CDR3 is given with its conserved first and last residue. D genes are given only for firm matches. For some rows the clone size is stated as once, few or many, or as a class when expanded; others skip it.

TRBD1	TRBJ2-7	TRBV7-9	.	TGTGCCAGCAGCCCTATACGGGACAGGGCGACCTACGAGCAGTACTTC	CASSPIRDRATYEQYF
TRBD1	TRBJ1-5	TRBV6-5	.	TGTGCCAGCAGTTCTGCGCGGACAGGGTATCAGCCCCAGCATTTT	CASSSARTGYQPQHF
TRBD1	TRBJ2-5	TRBV2	.	TGTGCCATTGAAGGGACAGGGCACGAGACCCAGTACTTC	CAIEGTGHETQYF
.	TRBJ2-2	TRBV19	.	TGTGCCAGTAGTATTGGGAAGGGGCCCGGGGAGCTGTTTTTT	CASSIGKGPGELFF
TRBD1	TRBJ1-1	TRBV14	.	TGTGCCAGCAGACTTGGGACAGGGGGCACTGAAGCTTTCTTT	CASRLGTGGTEAFF
TRBD2	TRBJ2-7	TRBV24-1	.	TGTGCCACCAGTGATTCCGCTAGCGGGGGGTACGAGCAGTACTTC	CATSDSASGGYEQYF
.	TRBJ1-2	TRBV4-2	.	TGTGCCAGCAGCCAAGATGCGGGGAACTATGGCTACACCTTC	CASSQDAGNYGYTF
.	TRBJ1-5	TRBV5-1	.	TGCGCCAGCAGCCCGTTCCCAGGGGGCAATCAGCCCCAGCATTTT	CASSPFPGGNQPQHF
.	TRBJ2-7	TRBV5-1	.	TGCGCCAGCAGCTTTTTCCCCCGGGGGGCCTCCTACGAGCAGTACTTC	CASSFFPRGASYEQYF
.	TRBJ2-3	TRBV18	.	TGTGCCAGCTCACTCTACAGGGAAGATACGCAGTATTTT	CASSLYREDTQYF
.	TRBJ1-1	TRBV7-9	.	TGTGCCAGCAGCCTCACAGGTATCAACACTGAAGCTTTCTTT	CASSLTGINTEAFF
TRBD1	TRBJ2-1	TRBV5-6	.	TGTGCCAGCAGCTGGGGACAGGGGATCAATGAGCAGTTCTTC	CASSWGQGINEQFF
.	TRBJ1-3	TRBV4-1	.	TGCGCCAGCAGCCAAGATATGGGGGCATCCTACTATGGAAACACCATATATTTT	CASSQDMGASYYGNTIYF
.	TRBJ1-3	TRBV7-8	.	TGTGCCAGCAGCTTAGTGAGGGCCACTGGAAACACCATATATTTT	CASSLVRATGNTIYF
.	TRBJ1-5	TRBV2	.	TGTGCCAGCAGTGCGTATGGGGGGGGCAATCAGCCCCAGCATTTT	CASSAYGGGNQPQHF
.	TRBJ2-2	TRBV6-5	once	TGTGCCAGCAGGGAGACCGGGGAGCTGTTTTTT	CASRETGELFF
TRBD1	TRBJ2-1	TRBV9	.	TGTGCCAGCAGCGCAACAGGGGGCTCCTACAATGAGCAGTTCTTC	CASSATGGSYNEQFF
.	TRBJ2-3	TRBV11-2	.	TGTGCCAGCAGCTTCGGTGGAGATACGCAGTATTTT	CASSFGGDTQYF
.	TRBJ1-3	TRBV7-2	.	TGTGCCAGCAGCTTAGTTGGGGGGGCAAACACCATATATTTT	CASSLVGGANTIYF
TRBD1	TRBJ1-2	TRBV10-3	.	TGTGCCATCAGTCCCGGGACAGGCCCTAACTATGGCTACACCTTC	CAISPGTGPNYGYTF
TRBD1	TRBJ1-6	TRBV5-8	once	TGTGCCAGCAGCCTTGGACAGGGAGATTCACCCCTCCACTTT	CASSLGQGDSPLHF
.	TRBJ2-3	TRBV2	.	TGTGCCAGCAGTGTACCAGTTAACACAGATACGCAGTATTTT	CASSVPVNTDTQYF
TRBD1	TRBJ2-3	TRBV18	.	TGTGCCAGCTCACCCGGGACAGGGGTTGGGGCTAGCACAGATACGCAGTATTTT	CASSPGTGVGASTDTQYF